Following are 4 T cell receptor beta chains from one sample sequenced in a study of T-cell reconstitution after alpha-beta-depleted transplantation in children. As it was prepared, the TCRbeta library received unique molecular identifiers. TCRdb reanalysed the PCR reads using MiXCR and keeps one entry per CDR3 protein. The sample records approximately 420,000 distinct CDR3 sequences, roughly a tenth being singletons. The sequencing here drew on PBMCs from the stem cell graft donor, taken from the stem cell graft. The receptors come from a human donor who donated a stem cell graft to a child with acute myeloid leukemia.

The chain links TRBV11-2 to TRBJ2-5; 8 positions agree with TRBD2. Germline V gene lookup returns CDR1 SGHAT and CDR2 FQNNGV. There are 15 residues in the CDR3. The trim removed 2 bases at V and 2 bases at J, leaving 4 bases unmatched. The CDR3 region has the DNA TGTGCCAGCAGCTTACGTAGCGGGACGCAAGAGACCCAGTACTTC. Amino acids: CASSLRSGTQETQYF. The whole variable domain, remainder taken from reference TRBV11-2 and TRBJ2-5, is EAGVAQSPRYKIIEKRQSVAFWCNPISGHATLYWYQQILGQGPKLLIQFQNNGVVDDSQLPKDRFSAERLKGVDSTLKIQPAKLEDSAVYLCASSLRSGTQETQYFGPGTRLLVL.

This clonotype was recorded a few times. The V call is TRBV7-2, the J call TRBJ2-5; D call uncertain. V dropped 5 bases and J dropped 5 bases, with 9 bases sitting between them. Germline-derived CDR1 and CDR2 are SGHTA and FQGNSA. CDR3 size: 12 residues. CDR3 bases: TGTGCCAGCAGCCCATACGGGGAGACCCAGTACTTC. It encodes CASSPYGETQYF.

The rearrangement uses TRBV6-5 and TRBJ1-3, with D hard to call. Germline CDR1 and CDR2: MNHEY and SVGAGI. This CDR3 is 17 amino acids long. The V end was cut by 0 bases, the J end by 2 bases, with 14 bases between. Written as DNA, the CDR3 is TGTGCCAGCAGTTACTCGATGGGCGGGGAGCCTGGAAACACCATATATTTT. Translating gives CASSYSMGGEPGNTIYF.

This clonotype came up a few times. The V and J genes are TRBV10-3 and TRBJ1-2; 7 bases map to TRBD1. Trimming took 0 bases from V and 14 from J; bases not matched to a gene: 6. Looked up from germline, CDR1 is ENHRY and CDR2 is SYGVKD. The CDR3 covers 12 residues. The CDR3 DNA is TGTGCCATCAGTGAGTCGGGGACAGCTCAGACCTTC. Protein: CAISESGTAQTF.